This T cell receptor (beta chain) was profiled in a study of blood T cell repertoires in COVID-19. Background on the study: Samples taken during acute and convalescent COVID-19 were collected in the United States, Italy and Spain. T cells, B-cell-depleted T cells, or PBMCs supplied cDNA or gDNA.

Authors' data handling: Estimation of nucleated cell counts was performed using reference gene primer amplification. Assay: immunoSEQ multiplex PCR; the TCRdb copy retains only in-frame clones and omits some. The DNA was the basis for D and trimming; V, J and clone size are from that table. Here the sample spans roughly 250,000 clones, approximately 90% being singletons. Material for sequencing was peripheral blood. The receptor was isolated from a woman in her forties with acute or convalescent COVID-19.

The CDR3 is CSVDRNEKLFF. The CDR3 DNA reads TGCAGCGTGGACAGGAATGAAAAACTGTTTTTT. The chain combines TRBV29-1 with TRBJ1-4, with 7 bases fitting TRBD1. The CDR3 contains 11 residues. Germline V CDR1 and CDR2: SQVTM, ANQGSEA. The V segment lost 6 bases and the J segment 5 bases; nucleotides outside the gene matches: 0. Variable domain in full (rest from reference TRBV29-1 and TRBJ1-4): SAVISQKPSRDICQRGTSLTIQCQVDSQVTMMFWYRQQPGQSLTLIATANQGSEATYESGFVIDKFPISRPNLTFSTLTVSNMSPEDSSIYLCSVDRNEKLFFGSGTQLSVL.